Below are 8 T cell receptor beta chains sequenced from a single sample in a study of shared clonotypes between healthy human individuals. The method was immunoSEQ multiplex PCR; TCRdb's version includes in-frame clones alone and lacks a portion of them. Of roughly 330,000 clones listed, roughly 70% are singletons. The sequenced sample consisted of memory CD4+ T cells sorted from blood. The subset denotes: CD45RA-negative fraction. Every receptor here comes from a man aged 30 to 39 in good health.

The V gene is TRBV7-8, the J gene TRBJ1-1; TRBD1 is a possible D gene (5 bases). Germline loops: CDR1 SGHVS, CDR2 FQNEAQ. This CDR3 region has 14 residues. V was trimmed by 5 bases and J by 1 base, leaving 11 bases between them. In DNA form, the CDR3 reads TGTGCCAGCAGCGCAGGACAATGGAACACTGAAGCTTTCTTT. It is translated as CASSAGQWNTEAFF.

This clone was seen only a few times. The V and J genes are TRBV28 and TRBJ2-7, with 9 bases lining up with TRBD2. The CDR3 loop spans 14 amino acids. J gave up 6 bases and V 3 bases, and 6 bases lay outside the gene matches. Germline CDR1 MDHEN, CDR2 SYDVKM. DNA of the CDR3: TGTGCCAGCAGTTTTGGACTAGCGAGAGGCGAGCAGTACTTC. This translates into CASSFGLARGEQYF.

A note on this clone: A far larger clone differs by one base, so this is likely a read error. The gene calls are TRBV7-2 and TRBJ2-1; no clear D gene. The CDR3 covers 15 residues. Germline V lookup: CDR1 SGHTA, CDR2 FQGNSA. Written as DNA, the CDR3 is TGTGCCAGCAGCTTAGGACTTGGCCCATACAATGAGCGGTTCTTC. Amino acids: CASSLGLGPYNERFF.

The chain combines TRBV7-9 with TRBJ1-1, with D unclear. The CDR3 has 11 amino acids. Germline lookup yields CDR1 SEHNR and CDR2 FQNEAQ (reference sequence). Trimming took off 5 bases at V and 3 bases at J, with 4 bases between the two ends. As DNA, the CDR3 is TGTGCCAGCAGCAGGGACACTGAAGCTTTCTTT. It codes for CASSRDTEAFF.

The rearrangement uses TRBV2 and TRBJ1-1, with D possibly TRBD1 on 5 matching bases. Trimming removed 11 bases at V and 0 bases at J, with 16 bases between. Germline V gene sequence: CDR1 SNHLY, CDR2 FYNNEI. The CDR3 totals 14 residues. CDR3 amino acids: CASKGRTMNTEAFF. In DNA form, the CDR3 reads TGTGCCTCCAAGGGGCGAACAATGAACACTGAAGCTTTCTTT.

J is TRBJ2-7 and V is TRBV4-1; the D is unclear. The V and J ends lost 6 bases and 2 bases respectively, with 8 bases between them. Germline V gene lookup returns CDR1 MGHRA and CDR2 YSYEKL. The CDR3 spans 12 residues. Here the CDR3 reads CASSLVAYEQYF. In DNA form, the CDR3 reads TGCGCCAGCAGTTTAGTGGCCTACGAGCAGTACTTC.

The chain joins TRBV18 to TRBJ1-3, with D unclear. Trimming took off 4 bases at V and 3 bases at J, with 13 bases between the two ends. There are 15 residues in the CDR3. Germline V gene lookup returns CDR1 KGHSH and CDR2 LQKENI. CDR3 nucleotide sequence: TGTGCCAGCTCACTTCAGAGAGGTATTGGAAACACCATATATTTT. It specifies CASSLQRGIGNTIYF.

The rearrangement uses TRBV10-3 and TRBJ2-7; TRBD2 matches 8 bases. Germline assignment: CDR1 ENHRY and CDR2 SYGVKD. Losses at the gene ends were 4 bases for V and 3 bases for J; bases not matched to a gene: 5. The CDR3 has 14 residues. This CDR3 is CAISGLAGDYEQYF. In DNA, the CDR3 is TGTGCCATCAGTGGGCTAGCGGGTGACTACGAGCAGTACTTC.